This TCR beta chain was recorded in a study of blood T cell repertoires in COVID-19. Study details: From T cells, B-cell-depleted T cells, or PBMCs came the material, which was cDNA or gDNA.

From germline, CDR1 is SGHTA and CDR2 FQGNSA. CDR3 length: 16 residues. The V gene lost 1 base and the J gene lost 0 bases, with 12 bases spanning the gap. Here immunoSEQ multiplex PCR was the method, and the copy in TCRdb shows in-frame clones only, minus some. The sample yields just over 300,000 clones, approximately 85% seen once. This TCR was recovered from a man between 25 and 39 years old who had recovered from COVID-19. The source material was PBMCs or T cells enriched from blood (not recorded which). The gene calls are TRBV7-2 and TRBJ2-5; D gene uncertain. CDR3 DNA: TGTGCCAGCAGCTTAGAGAGAGCCTTGTACCAAGAGACCCAGTACTTC. Protein product: CASSLERALYQETQYF.